The clone carrying this TCR beta chain was seen a few times. The sample comes from a study of patients and donors after allogeneic stem cell transplantation. The CDR3 length is 15 residues. V lost 0 bases and J 2 bases, leaving 12 bases between the germline ends. Germline CDR1 is SGHRS and CDR2 is YFSETQ. TCRdb processed the RT-PCR reads anew with MiXCR; each CDR3 protein has one entry. The repertoire holds about a million distinct CDR3 sequences, with 18% as singletons. The V call is TRBV5-1, the J call TRBJ2-7; the D gene is possibly TRBD2 (6 bases). The sequenced material came from blood, either unsorted or a sorted T cell fraction (not recorded which). The TCR originated in a human donor who was either an allogeneic HSCT recipient or a stem cell or donor lymphocyte infusion donor (not recorded which). It is not recorded whose cells these are; they may come from a transplant donor. CDR3 amino acids: CASSLGREKTYEQYF. The CDR3, as DNA: TGCGCCAGCAGCTTGGGACGGGAGAAGACCTACGAGCAGTACTTC.